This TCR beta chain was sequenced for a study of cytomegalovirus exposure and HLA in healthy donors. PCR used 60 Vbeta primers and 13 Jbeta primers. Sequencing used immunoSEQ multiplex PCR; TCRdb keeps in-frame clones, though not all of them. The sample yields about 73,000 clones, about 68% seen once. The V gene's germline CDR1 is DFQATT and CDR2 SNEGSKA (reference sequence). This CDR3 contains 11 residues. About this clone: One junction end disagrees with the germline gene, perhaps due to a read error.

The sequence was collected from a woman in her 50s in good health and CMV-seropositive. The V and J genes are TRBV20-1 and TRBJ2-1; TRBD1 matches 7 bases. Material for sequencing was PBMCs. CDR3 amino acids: CSARGGDEQFF. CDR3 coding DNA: TGCAGTGCGAGAGGGGGCGATGAGCAGTTCTTC.